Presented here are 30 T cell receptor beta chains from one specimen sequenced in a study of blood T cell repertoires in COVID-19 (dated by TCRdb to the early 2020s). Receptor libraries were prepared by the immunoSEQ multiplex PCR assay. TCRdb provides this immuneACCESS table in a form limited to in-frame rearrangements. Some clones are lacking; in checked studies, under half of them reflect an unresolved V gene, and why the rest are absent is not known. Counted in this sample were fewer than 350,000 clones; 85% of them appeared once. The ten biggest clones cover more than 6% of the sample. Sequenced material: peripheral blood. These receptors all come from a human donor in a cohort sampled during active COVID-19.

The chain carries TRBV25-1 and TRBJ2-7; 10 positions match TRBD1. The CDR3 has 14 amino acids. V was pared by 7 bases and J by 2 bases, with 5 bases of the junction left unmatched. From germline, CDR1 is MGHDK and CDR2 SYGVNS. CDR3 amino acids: CASKKGQGTYEQYF. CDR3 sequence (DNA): TGTGCCAGCAAGAAGGGACAGGGGACCTACGAGCAGTACTTC.

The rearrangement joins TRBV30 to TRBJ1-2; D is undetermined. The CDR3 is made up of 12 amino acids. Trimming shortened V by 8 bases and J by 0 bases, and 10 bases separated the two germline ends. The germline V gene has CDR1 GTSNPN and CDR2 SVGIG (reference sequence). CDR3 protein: CAGIRANYGYTF. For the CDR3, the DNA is TGTGCCGGTATCCGAGCTAACTATGGCTACACCTTC. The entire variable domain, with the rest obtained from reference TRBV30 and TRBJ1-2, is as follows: SQTIHQWPATLVQPVGSPLSLECTVEGTSNPNLYWYRQAAGRGLQLLFYSVGIGQISSEVPQNLSASRPQDRQFILSSKKLLLSDSGFYLCAGIRANYGYTFGSGTRLTVV.

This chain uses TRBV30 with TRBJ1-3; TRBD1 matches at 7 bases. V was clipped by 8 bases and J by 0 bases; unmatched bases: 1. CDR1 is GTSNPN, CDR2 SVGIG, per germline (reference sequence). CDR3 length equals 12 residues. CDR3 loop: CAGTDSGNTIYF. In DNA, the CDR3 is TGTGCCGGGACAGACTCTGGAAACACCATATATTTT.

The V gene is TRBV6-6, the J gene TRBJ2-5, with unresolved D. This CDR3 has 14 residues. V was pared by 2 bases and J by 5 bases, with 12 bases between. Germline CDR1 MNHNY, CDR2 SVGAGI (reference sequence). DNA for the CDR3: TGTGCCAGCAGTTACCCTGGATCCGGGGAGACCCAGTACTTC. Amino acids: CASSYPGSGETQYF.

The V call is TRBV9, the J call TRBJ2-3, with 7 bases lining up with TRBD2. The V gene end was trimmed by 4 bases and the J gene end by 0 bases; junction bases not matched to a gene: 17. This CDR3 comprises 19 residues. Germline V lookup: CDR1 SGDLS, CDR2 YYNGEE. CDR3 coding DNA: TGTGCCAGCAGCCCCCTAAGACTAGCCCGGGGGAGGAGCACAGATACGCAGTATTTT. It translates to CASSPLRLARGRSTDTQYF.

The CDR3 DNA reads TGTGCCAGTAGTACCTACCTGGGACAGAGGACTGAAGCTTTCTTT. Its protein product is CASSTYLGQRTEAFF. The V call is TRBV19, the J call TRBJ1-1, with 7 bases lining up with TRBD1. CDR1 and CDR2 (germline): LNHDA, SQIVND (reference sequence). V shed 4 bases and J 5 bases; nucleotides not matched to a gene: 10. This CDR3 comprises 15 residues.

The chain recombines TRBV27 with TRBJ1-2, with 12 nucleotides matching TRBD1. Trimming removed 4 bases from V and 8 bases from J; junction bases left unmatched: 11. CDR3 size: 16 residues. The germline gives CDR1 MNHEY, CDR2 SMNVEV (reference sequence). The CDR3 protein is CASSSKTGTGGWGYTF. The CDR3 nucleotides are TGTGCCAGCAGTTCGAAAACCGGGACAGGGGGCTGGGGCTACACCTTC.

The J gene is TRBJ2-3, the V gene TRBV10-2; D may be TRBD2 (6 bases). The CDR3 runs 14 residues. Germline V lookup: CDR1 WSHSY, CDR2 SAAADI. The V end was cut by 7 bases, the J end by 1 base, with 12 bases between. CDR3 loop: CASKGASGTDTQYF. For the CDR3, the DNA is TGCGCCAGCAAAGGGGCTAGCGGCACAGATACGCAGTATTTT.

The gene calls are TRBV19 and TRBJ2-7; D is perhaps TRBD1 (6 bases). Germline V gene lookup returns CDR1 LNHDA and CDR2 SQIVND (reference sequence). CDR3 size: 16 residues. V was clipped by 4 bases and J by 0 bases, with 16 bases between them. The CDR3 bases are TGTGCCAGTAGTAGGGATGGGACACCGAGCTCCTACGAGCAGTACTTC. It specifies CASSRDGTPSSYEQYF.

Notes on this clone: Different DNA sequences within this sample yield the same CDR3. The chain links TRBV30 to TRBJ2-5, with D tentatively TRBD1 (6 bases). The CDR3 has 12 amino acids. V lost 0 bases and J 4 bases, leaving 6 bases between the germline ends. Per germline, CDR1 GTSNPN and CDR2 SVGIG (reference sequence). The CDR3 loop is CAWSVGGETQYF. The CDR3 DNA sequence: TGTGCCTGGAGTGTAGGGGGAGAGACCCAGTACTTC.

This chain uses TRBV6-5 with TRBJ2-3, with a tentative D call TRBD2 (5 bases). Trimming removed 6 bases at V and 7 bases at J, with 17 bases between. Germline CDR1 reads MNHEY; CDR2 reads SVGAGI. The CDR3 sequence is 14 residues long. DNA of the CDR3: TGTGCCAGCAGCCGACCGCCCAGCGGATATACGCAGTATTTT. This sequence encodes CASSRPPSGYTQYF.

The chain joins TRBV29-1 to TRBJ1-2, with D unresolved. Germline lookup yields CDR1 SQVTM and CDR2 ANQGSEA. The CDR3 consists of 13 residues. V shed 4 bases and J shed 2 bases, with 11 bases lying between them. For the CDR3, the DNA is TGCAGCGTTGTCGGAGGGCTAAACTATGGCTACACCTTC. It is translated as CSVVGGLNYGYTF. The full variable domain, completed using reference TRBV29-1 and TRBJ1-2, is SAVISQKPSRDICQRGTSLTIQCQVDSQVTMMFWYRQQPGQSLTLIATANQGSEATYESGFVIDKFPISRPNLTFSTLTVSNMSPEDSSIYLCSVVGGLNYGYTFGSGTRLTVV.

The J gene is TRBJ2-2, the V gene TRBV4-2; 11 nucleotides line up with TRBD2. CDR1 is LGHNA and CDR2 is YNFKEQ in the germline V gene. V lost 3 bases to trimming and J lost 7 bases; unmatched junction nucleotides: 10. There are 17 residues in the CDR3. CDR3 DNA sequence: TGTGCCAGCAGCCAGACCCCTCTAGCGGGGGGTTTCGGGGAGCTGTTTTTT. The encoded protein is CASSQTPLAGGFGELFF.

The CDR3 sequence: CASSRDGLAGISYNEQFF. For the CDR3, the DNA is TGTGCCAGCAGCCGAGACGGACTAGCGGGGATCTCCTACAATGAGCAGTTCTTC. This chain uses TRBV7-8 with TRBJ2-1; 12 bases agree with TRBD2. The V and J ends lost 5 bases and 0 bases, in that order; junction bases with no gene match: 8. This CDR3 is built from 18 residues. CDR1 SGHVS and CDR2 FQNEAQ come from the germline V gene.

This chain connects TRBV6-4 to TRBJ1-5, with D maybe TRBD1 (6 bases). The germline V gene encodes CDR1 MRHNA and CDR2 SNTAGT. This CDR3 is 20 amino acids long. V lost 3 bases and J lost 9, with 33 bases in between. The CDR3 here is CASSETTLRTAVLSRWPQHF. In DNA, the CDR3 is TGTGCCAGCAGTGAGACAACTTTACGGACAGCGGTCTTGTCGAGGTGGCCCCAGCATTTT.

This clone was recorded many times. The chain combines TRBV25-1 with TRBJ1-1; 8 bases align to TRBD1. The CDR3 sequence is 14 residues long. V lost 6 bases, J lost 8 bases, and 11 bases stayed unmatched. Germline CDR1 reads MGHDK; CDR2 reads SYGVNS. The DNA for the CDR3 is TGTGCCAGCAGGACCGATACAGGGGGTCCGGAAGCTTTCTTT. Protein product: CASRTDTGGPEAFF.

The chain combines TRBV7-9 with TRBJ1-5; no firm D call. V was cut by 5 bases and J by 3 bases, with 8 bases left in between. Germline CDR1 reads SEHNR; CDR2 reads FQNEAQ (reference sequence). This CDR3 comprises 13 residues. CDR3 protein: CASSLFSNQPQHF. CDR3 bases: TGTGCCAGCAGCCTATTTTCCAATCAGCCCCAGCATTTT. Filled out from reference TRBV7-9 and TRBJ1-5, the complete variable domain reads DTGVSQNPRHKITKRGQNVTFRCDPISEHNRLYWYRQTLGQGPEFLTYFQNEAQLEKSRLLSDRFSAERPKGSFSTLEIQRTEQGDSAMYLCASSLFSNQPQHFGDGTRLSIL.

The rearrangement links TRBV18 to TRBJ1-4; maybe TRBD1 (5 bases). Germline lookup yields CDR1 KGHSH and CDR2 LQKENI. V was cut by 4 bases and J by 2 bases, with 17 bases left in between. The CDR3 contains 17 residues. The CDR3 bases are TGTGCCAGCTCACGCCAACAGATGACAGCTACTAATGAAAAACTGTTTTTT. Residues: CASSRQQMTATNEKLFF. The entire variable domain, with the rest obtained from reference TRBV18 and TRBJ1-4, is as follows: NAGVMQNPRHLVRRRGQEARLRCSPMKGHSHVYWYRQLPEEGLKFMVYLQKENIIDESGMPKERFSAEFPKEGPSILRIQQVVRGDSAAYFCASSRQQMTATNEKLFFGSGTQLSVL.

The chain's CDR3 is CSVESRNTEAFF. The CDR3 DNA reads TGCAGCGTTGAATCCCGGAACACTGAAGCTTTCTTT. The V call is TRBV29-1, the J call TRBJ1-1; D ambiguous. CDR3 size: 12 residues. V shed 2 bases and J shed 1 base, with 5 bases lying between them. The V gene's germline CDR1 is SQVTM and CDR2 ANQGSEA.

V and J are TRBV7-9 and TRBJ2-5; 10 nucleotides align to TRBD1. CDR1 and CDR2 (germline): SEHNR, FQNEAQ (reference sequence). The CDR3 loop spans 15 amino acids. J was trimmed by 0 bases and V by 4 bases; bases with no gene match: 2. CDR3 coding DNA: TGTGCCAGCAGCTCAGGGACAGGGGACCAAGAGACCCAGTACTTC. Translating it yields CASSSGTGDQETQYF.

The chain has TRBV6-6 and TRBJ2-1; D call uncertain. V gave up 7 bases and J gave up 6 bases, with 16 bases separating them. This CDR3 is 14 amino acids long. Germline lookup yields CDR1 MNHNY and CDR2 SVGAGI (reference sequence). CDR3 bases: TGTGCCAGCACCCCGAATGCCTATATCAATGAGCAGTTCTTC. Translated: CASTPNAYINEQFF.

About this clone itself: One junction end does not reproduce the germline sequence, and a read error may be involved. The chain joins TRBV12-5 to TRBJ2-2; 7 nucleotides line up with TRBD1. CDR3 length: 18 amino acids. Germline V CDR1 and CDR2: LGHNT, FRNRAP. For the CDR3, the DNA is TGTGCTAGTGGTATGGTTAATACAGGGGTTGCGAACACCGGGGAGCTGTTTTTT. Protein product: CASGMVNTGVANTGELFF.

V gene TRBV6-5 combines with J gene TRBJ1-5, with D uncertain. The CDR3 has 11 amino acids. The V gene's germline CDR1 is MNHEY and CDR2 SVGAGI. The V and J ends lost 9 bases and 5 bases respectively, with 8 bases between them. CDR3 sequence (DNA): TGTGCCAGTGGAGTTGATCAGCCCCAGCATTTT. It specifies CASGVDQPQHF.

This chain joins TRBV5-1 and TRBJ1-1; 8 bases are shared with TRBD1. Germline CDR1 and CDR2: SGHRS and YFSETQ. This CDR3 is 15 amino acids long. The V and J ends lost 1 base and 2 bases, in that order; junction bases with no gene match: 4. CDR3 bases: TGCGCCAGCAGCTTGTCGACAGGGGCCAACACTGAAGCTTTCTTT. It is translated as CASSLSTGANTEAFF.

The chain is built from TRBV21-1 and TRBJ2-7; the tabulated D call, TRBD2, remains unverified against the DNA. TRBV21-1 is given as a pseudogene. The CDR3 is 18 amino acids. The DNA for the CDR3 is TGTGCCAGCAGCAAAGCCGGGGGGCCTCGAGTTTGGGCCTACGAGCAGTACTTC. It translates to CASSKAGGPRVWAYEQYF.

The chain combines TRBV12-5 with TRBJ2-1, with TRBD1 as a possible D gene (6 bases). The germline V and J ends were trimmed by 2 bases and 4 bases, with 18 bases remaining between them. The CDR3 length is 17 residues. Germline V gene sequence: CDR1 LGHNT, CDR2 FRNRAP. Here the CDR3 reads CASGLPQGGTRYNEQFF. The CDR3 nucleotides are TGTGCTAGTGGTTTGCCACAGGGCGGCACCCGTTACAATGAGCAGTTCTTC. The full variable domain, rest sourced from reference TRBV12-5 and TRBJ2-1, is DARVTQTPRHKVTEMGQEVTMRCQPILGHNTVFWYRQTMMQGLELLAYFRNRAPLDDSGMPKDRFSAEMPDATLATLKIQPSEPRDSAVYFCASGLPQGGTRYNEQFFGPGTRLTVL.

The CDR3, as DNA: TGTGCCTGGCGACAGGCACCGAACACTGAAGCTTTCTTT. It specifies CAWRQAPNTEAFF. The rearrangement joins TRBV30 to TRBJ1-1, with TRBD1 as a possible D gene (6 bases). Germline V gene data show CDR1 as GTSNPN and CDR2 as SVGIG (reference sequence). Trimming stripped 5 bases from V and 1 base from J, with 11 bases between. This CDR3 spans 13 amino acids.

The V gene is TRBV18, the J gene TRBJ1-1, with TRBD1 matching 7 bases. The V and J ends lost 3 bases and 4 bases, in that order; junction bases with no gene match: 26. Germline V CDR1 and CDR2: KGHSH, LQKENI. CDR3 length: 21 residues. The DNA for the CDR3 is TGTGCCAGCTCACCTATCCGGGACAGCAAAATAATACGGGCTGGGAGCACTGAAGCTTTCTTT. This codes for CASSPIRDSKIIRAGSTEAFF.

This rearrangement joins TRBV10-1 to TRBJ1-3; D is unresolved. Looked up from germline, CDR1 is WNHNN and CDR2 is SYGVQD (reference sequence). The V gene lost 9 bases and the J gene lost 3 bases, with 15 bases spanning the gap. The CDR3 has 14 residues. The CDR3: CASASGRDGNTIYF. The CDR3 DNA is TGCGCCAGTGCCTCAGGCCGAGATGGAAACACCATATATTTT.

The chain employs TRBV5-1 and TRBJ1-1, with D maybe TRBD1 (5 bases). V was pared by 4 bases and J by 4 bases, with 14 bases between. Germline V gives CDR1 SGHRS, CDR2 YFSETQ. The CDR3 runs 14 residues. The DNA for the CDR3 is TGCGCCAGCAGCCCCCTGGGGCTGGTCACTGAAGCTTTCTTT. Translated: CASSPLGLVTEAFF.